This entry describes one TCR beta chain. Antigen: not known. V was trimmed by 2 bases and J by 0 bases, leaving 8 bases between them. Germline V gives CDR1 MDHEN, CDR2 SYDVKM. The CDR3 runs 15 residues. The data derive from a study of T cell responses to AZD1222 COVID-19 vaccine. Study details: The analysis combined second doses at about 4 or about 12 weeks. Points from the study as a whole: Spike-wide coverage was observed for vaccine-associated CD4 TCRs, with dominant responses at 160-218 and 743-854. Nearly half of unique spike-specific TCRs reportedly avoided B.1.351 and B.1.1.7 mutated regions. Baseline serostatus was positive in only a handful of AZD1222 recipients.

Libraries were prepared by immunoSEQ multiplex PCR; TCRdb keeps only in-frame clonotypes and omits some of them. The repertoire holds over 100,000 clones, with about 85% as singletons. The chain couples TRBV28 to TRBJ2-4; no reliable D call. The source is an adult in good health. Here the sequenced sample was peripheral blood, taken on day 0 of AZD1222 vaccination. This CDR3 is CASSLTRLAKNIQYF. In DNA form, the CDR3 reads TGTGCCAGCAGTTTAACCCGGCTAGCCAAAAACATTCAGTACTTC.